The clone carrying this TCR beta chain has a handful of counts. The antigen remains unidentified. Naive, central memory, regulatory and stem cell-like memory cells within the CD4+ compartment were sorted using CD45RO/CCR7/CD25/CD127/CD95/CD27. The data originate from a study of beta chain features in type 1 diabetes. Study in general: In all, more than 90,000,000 sorted cells from all samples were analyzed. Findings and limits, study-wide: Patients showed naive, central memory and Treg TCRB repertoires that appeared more similar than those of healthy donors. Shortening that was moderate but significant affected the TCRB CDR3s of Type 1 diabetes patients in all four CD4+ subsets.

Expressed TCRB transcripts were sequenced after all isolated RNA was converted to cDNA. The table came from immunoSEQ multiplex PCR; TCRdb's copy has only in-frame clones and leaves some out. This sample yields 500,000 to 800,000 clones, of which 9.5% to 15% are seen a single time; around 0.12% belongs to the top ten. This CDR3 contains 16 residues. The receptor comes from a man younger than 40 with type 1 diabetes. The sequencing input was naive CD4+ T cells from blood. This chain uses TRBV1 with TRBJ1-4; the tabulated D call, TRBD1, remains unverified against the DNA. TRBV1 is given as a pseudogene. The CDR3 DNA is TGCACCAGCAGCAAAGATCGCGGACAGGGGTGTGAAAAACTGTTTTTT. This sequence encodes CTSSKDRGQGCEKLFF.